A single sample gave rise to the 18 T cell receptor beta chains below, sequenced in a study of blood T cell repertoires in COVID-19 (dated by TCRdb to the early 2020s). Receptor amplification or capture employed the immunoSEQ multiplex PCR assay. TCRdb re-hosts the immuneACCESS table, in-frame sequences only. Its copies lack some clones; in the studies checked, an unresolved V gene accounts for under half of them, and the cause for the rest is not known. The sample table lists roughly 67,000 clones, roughly 90% of them with a count of one. Of the sample, 0.95% to 1.5% falls within the top ten clones. Sequencing was performed on peripheral blood. All receptors come from a woman between 55 and 75 years old with acute or convalescent COVID-19.

This clone has a single count. This chain joins TRBV7-6 and TRBJ2-2; the D is unclear. The CDR3 is 15 amino acids. The V end lost 3 bases, the J end lost 4 bases, and 12 bases lay between the germline ends. Germline assignment: CDR1 SGHVS and CDR2 FNYEAQ. CDR3 in DNA: TGTGCCAGCAGCTTTTACCAGCCAGGCACCGGGGAGCTGTTTTTT. Translating it yields CASSFYQPGTGELFF.

The chain is built from TRBV4-2 and TRBJ2-2, with a tentative D call TRBD2 (6 bases). The ends were cut back, 0 bases at V and 6 bases at J, with 17 bases in the middle. The V gene's germline CDR1 is LGHNA and CDR2 YNFKEQ. The CDR3 runs 17 residues. The CDR3 region is CASSQDKVGPGAGELFF. Here the CDR3 DNA reads TGTGCCAGCAGCCAAGATAAGGTCGGACCGGGGGCCGGGGAGCTGTTTTTT.

This chain connects TRBV5-4 to TRBJ2-1, with 13 bases identical to TRBD2. Germline assignment: CDR1 SGHNT and CDR2 YYREEE (reference sequence). The trim removed 6 bases at V and 6 bases at J, leaving 3 bases unmatched. The CDR3 is made up of 14 amino acids. The CDR3 reads CASNGLAGANEQFF. CDR3 nucleotide sequence: TGTGCCAGCAACGGACTAGCGGGAGCCAATGAGCAGTTCTTC.

J is TRBJ1-4 and V is TRBV19, with D unresolved. The V gene lost 1 base and the J gene lost 3 bases, with 9 bases spanning the gap. Germline V gives CDR1 LNHDA, CDR2 SQIVND (reference sequence). CDR3 length equals 15 residues. The CDR3 DNA is TGTGCCAGTAGTATAGGAGGGTACGCTAATGAAAAACTGTTTTTT. Encoded protein: CASSIGGYANEKLFF.

The gene calls are TRBV12-3 or TRBV12-4 and TRBJ1-2; D call uncertain. The CDR3 consists of 12 residues. Trimming pared 6 bases from V and 1 base from J, leaving 6 bases between. CDR3 sequence: CASSPGNYGYTF. The CDR3 DNA reads as TGTGCCAGCAGCCCGGGTAACTATGGCTACACCTTC.

The chain links TRBV10-3 to TRBJ2-1, with 11 bases matching TRBD2. CDR1 is ENHRY and CDR2 is SYGVKD in the germline V gene. The CDR3 has 16 amino acids. The ends lost 4 bases at V and 6 bases at J; junction bases unmatched: 8. The CDR3 DNA follows: TGTGCCATCAGTGTATTAGCGGGAGGGTCTGGCAATGAGCAGTTCTTC. Translating gives CAISVLAGGSGNEQFF.

This rearrangement joins TRBV6-5 to TRBJ1-2, with D possibly being TRBD1 (5 bases). Trimming pared 7 bases from V and 3 bases from J, leaving 18 bases between. The CDR3 consists of 15 residues. The germline CDR1 and CDR2 sequences are MNHEY and SVGAGI. In DNA, the CDR3 is TGTGCCAGCACCTACGGAGGGGTCAACGACTATGGCTACACCTTC. This translates into CASTYGGVNDYGYTF.

The chain joins TRBV11-2 to TRBJ2-7; tentative D call: TRBD2 (6 bases). Germline V CDR1 and CDR2: SGHAT, FQNNGV. The CDR3 has 13 amino acids. Deletions cut 1 base from V and 9 bases from J, with 13 bases between. CDR3 sequence reads: CASSLVRGGRQYV. The CDR3 DNA follows: TGTGCCAGCAGCTTAGTTCGGGGAGGAAGGCAGTACGTC.

This sequence joins TRBV10-3 and TRBJ1-1, with no clear D. This CDR3 is 12 amino acids long. The germline gives CDR1 ENHRY, CDR2 SYGVKD. The V end was cut by 10 bases, the J end by 3 bases, with 12 bases between. CDR3 bases: TGTGCCACCTCTGGGAGAGACACTGAAGCTTTCTTT. Protein sequence: CATSGRDTEAFF.

J is TRBJ2-7 and V is TRBV18; D unresolved. V shed 2 bases and J shed 8 bases, with 10 bases lying between them. The V gene's germline CDR1 is KGHSH and CDR2 LQKENI. There are 12 residues in the CDR3. The CDR3 here is CASSPGPHKQYV. CDR3 DNA: TGTGCCAGCTCACCAGGTCCCCACAAGCAGTACGTC.

This clone was detected once. V and J are TRBV3-1 (or the pseudogene TRBV3-2) and TRBJ2-5; D not resolved. The CDR3 runs 14 residues. CDR1 is LGHDT and CDR2 is YNNKEL in the germline V gene (reference sequence). Trimming removed 1 base from V and 0 bases from J, with 6 bases in between. CDR3 in amino acids: CASSQVAHQETQYF. CDR3 nucleotides: TGTGCCAGCAGCCAAGTAGCACACCAAGAGACCCAGTACTTC.

This clone was seen only once. CDR3 DNA sequence: TGTGCCAGCAGTTACAGGCCCGGGGATAGCAATCAGCCCCAGCATTTT. This translates into CASSYRPGDSNQPQHF. The V call is TRBV6-6, the J call TRBJ1-5; D unresolved. This CDR3 is built from 16 residues. Trimming shortened V by 2 bases and J by 0 bases, and 11 bases separated the two germline ends. CDR1 MNHNY and CDR2 SVGAGI come from the germline V gene (reference sequence).

This chain joins TRBV3-1 (or the pseudogene TRBV3-2) and TRBJ1-2; 8 positions agree with TRBD1. V shed 1 base, J shed 6 bases, and the junction held 10 bases outside the gene matches. The CDR3 runs to 16 residues. Germline V gene data show CDR1 as LGHDT and CDR2 as YNNKEL (reference sequence). CDR3 loop: CASSQGPDRGYHGYTF. CDR3 sequence (DNA): TGTGCCAGCAGCCAAGGCCCCGACAGGGGATATCATGGCTACACCTTC.

This chain connects TRBV12-3 or TRBV12-4 to TRBJ1-1, with a possible D match to TRBD1 (5 bases). Trimming took off 5 bases at V and 1 base at J, with 8 bases between the two ends. The CDR3 sequence is 13 residues long. The CDR3 here is CASSPGGNTEAFF. The CDR3 DNA sequence: TGTGCCAGCAGTCCGGGGGGGAACACTGAAGCTTTCTTT.

The V call is TRBV3-1 (or the pseudogene TRBV3-2), the J call TRBJ1-4; D is possibly TRBD1 (5 bases). CDR1 and CDR2 from the germline V gene are LGHDT and YNNKEL (reference sequence). This CDR3 has 14 residues. V was pared by 4 bases and J by 8 bases, with 14 bases between. The CDR3 DNA reads as TGTGCCAGCAGCCCCACGGCAACAGGCGAAAAACTGTTTTTT. Translated, it gives CASSPTATGEKLFF.

The chain has TRBV28 and TRBJ2-6, with D maybe TRBD1 (6 bases). This CDR3 has 15 amino acids. Per germline, CDR1 MDHEN and CDR2 SYDVKM. V was cut by 5 bases and J by 2 bases, with 10 bases left in between. CDR3 protein: CASSPTGTGANVLTF. The CDR3 DNA sequence: TGTGCCAGCAGTCCCACAGGGACTGGGGCCAACGTCCTGACTTTC. Together with reference TRBV28 and TRBJ2-6, the CDR3 gives the full variable domain: DVKVTQSSRYLVKRTGEKVFLECVQDMDHENMFWYRQDPGLGLRLIYFSYDVKMKEKGDIPEGYSVSREKKERFSLILESASTNQTSMYLCASSPTGTGANVLTFGAGSRLTVL.

The chain couples TRBV9 to TRBJ1-2, with D unresolved. This CDR3 is built from 12 residues. The V gene's germline CDR1 is SGDLS and CDR2 YYNGEE. V was pared by 2 bases and J by 3 bases, with 5 bases between. CDR3 DNA: TGTGCCAGCAGCGTTGGCCACTATGGCTACACCTTC. This translates into CASSVGHYGYTF.

The chain carries TRBV5-1 and TRBJ1-3; tentative D call: TRBD1 (6 bases). Germline loops: CDR1 SGHRS, CDR2 YFSETQ. V lost 0 bases, J lost 0 bases, and 10 bases lay in between. The length of the CDR3 is 16 residues. CDR3 bases: TGCGCCAGCAGCTTGGTTGGACAGAGCTCTGGAAACACCATATATTTT. It is translated as CASSLVGQSSGNTIYF.